This T cell receptor beta chain was captured by sequencing in a study of T cells in Graves' hyperthyroidism and ophthalmopathy. Uncontrolled infection, other autoimmune disease, pregnancy or lactation disqualified patients from enrolment. Regions amplified from RNA transcripts were the TCR beta CDR3 regions. In the first-round RT-PCR of the TCR CDR3, the HTBI primer set was used. TCRdb passed the multiplex PCR reads through MiXCR, listing each CDR3 protein once. The top ten hold 60% to 70% of the sample, which has about 130,000 distinct CDR3 sequences, roughly a fifth seen once. Overall study findings and caveats: Most clonotypes that expanded in the thyroid above 0.001 also showed up in blood.

Many counts were recorded for this clonotype. What it binds is unknown. The specimen was blood. The receptor comes from a woman aged 45-65 years with Graves' hyperthyroidism that later progressed to Graves' ophthalmopathy.

CDR3 sequence (DNA): TGTGCCAGCAGGGCCACGAATATGAACACTGAAGCTTTCTTT. This translates into CASRATNMNTEAFF. This chain uses TRBV2 with TRBJ1-1; D gene unclear. Looked up from germline, CDR1 is SNHLY and CDR2 is FYNNEI. V was trimmed by 6 bases and J by 0 bases, leaving 11 bases between them. CDR3 length: 14 amino acids.